The text below deals with one T cell receptor (beta chain). Its antigen is not identified. Germline assignment: CDR1 LNHDA and CDR2 SQIVND (reference sequence). CDR3 size: 11 residues. Trimming removed 5 bases at V and 10 bases at J, with 11 bases between. Data came from immunoSEQ multiplex PCR; TCRdb stores just in-frame clones and leaves some out. The table includes 50,000 to 70,000 clones, about 80% detected once. These data are taken from a study of radiotherapy plus CTLA-4 blockade in lung cancer. Overall study: An objective response was seen in under 20% of patients, and disease control in 25% to 40%.

Study-wide findings and caveats: Per reports, early blood T cell clone dynamics, plus interferon-beta, forecast response most strongly. Some TCR clones had been derived from tumors. These clones expanded in peripheral blood after radiotherapy plus ipilimumab.

The study gave focal radiation plus ipilimumab CTLA-4 blockade to patients with chemo-refractory metastatic non-small-cell lung cancer. Sequencing was performed on peripheral blood, taken from a patient treated with radiotherapy plus ipilimumab. This TCR was recovered from a human donor with non-small cell lung cancer whose response to radiotherapy plus ipilimumab could not be evaluated. The chain links TRBV19 to TRBJ1-2, with TRBD1 as a possible D gene (6 bases). The CDR3 bases are TGTGCCAGTAGTCGCGGACAGTTCTACACCTTC. Protein sequence: CASSRGQFYTF.